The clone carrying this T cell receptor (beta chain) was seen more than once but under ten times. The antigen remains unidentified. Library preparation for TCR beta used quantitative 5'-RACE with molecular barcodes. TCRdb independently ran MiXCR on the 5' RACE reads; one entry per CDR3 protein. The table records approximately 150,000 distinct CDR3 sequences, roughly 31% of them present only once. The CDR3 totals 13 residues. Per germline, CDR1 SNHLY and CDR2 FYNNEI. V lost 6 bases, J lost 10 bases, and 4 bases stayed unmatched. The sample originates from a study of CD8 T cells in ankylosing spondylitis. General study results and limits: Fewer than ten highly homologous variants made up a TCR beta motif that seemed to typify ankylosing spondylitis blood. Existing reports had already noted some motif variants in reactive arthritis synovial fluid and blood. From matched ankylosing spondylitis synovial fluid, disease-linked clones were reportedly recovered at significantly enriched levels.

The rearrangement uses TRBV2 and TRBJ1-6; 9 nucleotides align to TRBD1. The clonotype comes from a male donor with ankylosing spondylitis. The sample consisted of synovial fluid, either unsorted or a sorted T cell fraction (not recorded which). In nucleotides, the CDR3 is TGTGCCAGCAGGGACAGGGGATTGTCACCCCTCCACTTT. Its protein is CASRDRGLSPLHF.